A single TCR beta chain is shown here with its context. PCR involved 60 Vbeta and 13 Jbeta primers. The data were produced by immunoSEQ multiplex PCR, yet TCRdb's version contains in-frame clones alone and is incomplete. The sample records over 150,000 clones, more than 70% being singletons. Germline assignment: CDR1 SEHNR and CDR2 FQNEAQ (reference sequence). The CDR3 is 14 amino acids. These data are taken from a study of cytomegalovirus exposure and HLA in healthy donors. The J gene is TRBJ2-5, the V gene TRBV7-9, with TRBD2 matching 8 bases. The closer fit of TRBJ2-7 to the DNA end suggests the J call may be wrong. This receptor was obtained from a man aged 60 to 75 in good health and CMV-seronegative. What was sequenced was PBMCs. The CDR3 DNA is TGTGCCAGCAGCTTAGTACTAGCGGTCGACGAGCAGTACTTC. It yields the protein CASSLVLAVDEQYF.